The rows below give T cell receptor beta chains drawn from one sample of a study of blood T cell repertoires in COVID-19. TCRdb's table, derived via immunoSEQ multiplex PCR, lists solely in-frame clones and lacks some. The sample lists 300,000 or so clones, around nine tenths occurring once. The specimen was peripheral blood. The receptors come from a man between 65 and 80 years old with acute or convalescent COVID-19. Each CDR3 is given with its conserved first and last residue. Each record gives: D gene, V gene, J gene, clone size, CDR3 protein, CDR3 DNA. D genes are given only for firm matches. For some rows the clone size is stated as once, few or many, or as a class when expanded; others skip it.

D: NA; V: TRBV30; J: TRBJ2-6; size: NA; CDR3: CAWDGSSGANVLTF; DNA: TGTGCCTGGGACGGTAGCTCTGGGGCCAACGTCCTGACTTTC
D: NA; V: TRBV6-5; J: TRBJ2-3; size: NA; CDR3: CASSYSLARVADTQYF; DNA: TGTGCCAGCAGTTACTCACTAGCCAGGGTGGCAGATACGCAGTATTTT
D: NA; V: TRBV28; J: TRBJ1-2; size: NA; CDR3: CASSLTLEGGYTF; DNA: TGTGCCAGCAGTCTGACACTAGAGGGCGGCTACACCTTC
D: NA; V: TRBV2; J: TRBJ1-4; size: NA; CDR3: CASSETGPGLGEKLFF; DNA: TGTGCCAGCAGTGAAACAGGCCCAGGGCTGGGCGAAAAACTGTTTTTT
D: NA; V: TRBV30; J: TRBJ2-4; size: NA; CDR3: CAWSEGQLNIQYF; DNA: TGTGCCTGGAGCGAAGGACAGCTAAACATTCAGTACTTC
D: TRBD1; V: TRBV15; J: TRBJ2-2; size: NA; CDR3: CATSMDRLSAGELFF; DNA: TGTGCCACCAGCATGGACAGGTTATCTGCCGGGGAGCTGTTTTTT
D: TRBD1; V: TRBV11-3; J: TRBJ1-1; size: NA; CDR3: CASSPNTGGTEAFF; DNA: TGTGCCAGCAGCCCGAACACAGGGGGCACTGAAGCTTTCTTT
D: TRBD2; V: TRBV3-1/TRBV3-2; J: TRBJ2-5; size: once; CDR3: CASRVTSGVQETQYF; DNA: TGTGCCAGCAGAGTGACTAGCGGGGTACAAGAGACCCAGTACTTC
D: NA; V: TRBV27; J: TRBJ2-3; size: NA; CDR3: CASSLRLATDTQYF; DNA: TGTGCCAGCAGTTTAAGGCTAGCCACAGATACGCAGTATTTT
D: TRBD1; V: TRBV18; J: TRBJ2-7; size: NA; CDR3: CASSPRQGASYEQYF; DNA: TGTGCCAGCTCACCACGACAGGGGGCATCCTACGAGCAGTACTTC
D: TRBD1; V: TRBV10-3; J: TRBJ2-1; size: NA; CDR3: CAISGKPGTGDGNEQFF; DNA: TGTGCCATCAGTGGGAAGCCCGGGACAGGGGATGGCAATGAGCAGTTCTTC
D: NA; V: TRBV20-1; J: TRBJ2-7; size: NA; CDR3: CSASQGFGSYEQYF; DNA: TGCAGTGCTAGTCAGGGGTTCGGCTCCTACGAGCAGTACTTC
D: NA; V: TRBV6-2/TRBV6-3; J: TRBJ1-3; size: NA; CDR3: CASSYSGRDADTIYF; DNA: TGTGCCAGCAGTTACTCCGGCAGGGATGCGGACACCATATATTTT
D: NA; V: TRBV19; J: TRBJ1-1; size: NA; CDR3: CASSIQGIVRRTEAFF; DNA: TGTGCCAGTAGTATTCAGGGCATAGTAAGAAGAACTGAAGCTTTCTTT
D: TRBD1; V: TRBV5-1; J: TRBJ1-4; size: NA; CDR3: CASSSTGDNEKLFF; DNA: TGCGCCAGCAGCTCGACAGGGGACAATGAAAAACTGTTTTTT
D: TRBD2; V: TRBV11-2; J: TRBJ2-1; size: once; CDR3: CASSLRLAGGTSYNEQFF; DNA: TGTGCCAGCAGCCTAAGACTAGCGGGAGGAACCTCCTACAATGAGCAGTTCTTC
D: NA; V: TRBV18; J: TRBJ2-7; size: NA; CDR3: CASSSRGGSYEQYF; DNA: TGTGCCAGCTCCTCAAGAGGGGGCTCCTACGAGCAGTACTTC
D: TRBD2; V: TRBV6-6; J: TRBJ2-3; size: NA; CDR3: CASSPPRGSGTDTQYF; DNA: TGTGCCAGCAGTCCTCCCCGCGGGAGCGGGACAGATACGCAGTATTTT
D: NA; V: TRBV4-3; J: TRBJ1-5; size: NA; CDR3: CASSQDLFIGGATDQPQHF; DNA: TGCGCCAGCAGCCAAGATCTTTTTATCGGAGGGGCAACTGATCAGCCCCAGCATTTT
D: NA; V: TRBV27; J: TRBJ1-2; size: NA; CDR3: CASSSYASNYGYTF; DNA: TGTGCCAGCAGTTCCTATGCTTCAAACTATGGCTACACCTTC
D: TRBD1; V: TRBV5-6; J: TRBJ2-7; size: NA; CDR3: CASSPGTVRAYEQYF; DNA: TGTGCCAGCAGCCCCGGGACAGTGAGGGCCTACGAGCAGTACTTC
D: NA; V: TRBV5-1; J: TRBJ1-1; size: NA; CDR3: CASSLQGSTEAFF; DNA: TGCGCCAGCAGCCTACAGGGCAGCACTGAAGCTTTCTTT
D: NA; V: TRBV5-1; J: TRBJ2-1; size: NA; CDR3: CASSLLSGGSSYNEQFF; DNA: TGCGCCAGCAGCTTGCTCTCTGGGGGGAGCTCCTACAATGAGCAGTTCTTC
D: NA; V: TRBV19; J: TRBJ1-5; size: NA; CDR3: CASSISQGFQPQHF; DNA: TGTGCCAGTAGTATCTCGCAGGGTTTTCAGCCCCAGCATTTT
D: NA; V: TRBV10-3; J: TRBJ2-7; size: NA; CDR3: CAISNPSPYEQYF; DNA: TGTGCCATCAGTAATCCCTCCCCCTACGAGCAGTACTTC
D: TRBD1; V: TRBV5-5; J: TRBJ1-5; size: NA; CDR3: CASSGTGGQPQHF; DNA: TGTGCCAGCAGCGGGACAGGGGGTCAGCCCCAGCATTTT
D: TRBD2; V: TRBV2; J: TRBJ2-1; size: NA; CDR3: CASSGRGGLYDEQFF; DNA: TGTGCCAGCAGTGGTCGGGGGGGGCTCTATGATGAGCAGTTCTTC
D: NA; V: TRBV2; J: TRBJ2-7; size: NA; CDR3: CASTEQGEGYEQYF; DNA: TGTGCCAGCACGGAACAGGGCGAGGGCTACGAGCAGTACTTC
D: NA; V: TRBV27; J: TRBJ2-5; size: NA; CDR3: CASRKTGQETQYF; DNA: TGTGCCAGCCGAAAAACGGGCCAAGAGACCCAGTACTTC